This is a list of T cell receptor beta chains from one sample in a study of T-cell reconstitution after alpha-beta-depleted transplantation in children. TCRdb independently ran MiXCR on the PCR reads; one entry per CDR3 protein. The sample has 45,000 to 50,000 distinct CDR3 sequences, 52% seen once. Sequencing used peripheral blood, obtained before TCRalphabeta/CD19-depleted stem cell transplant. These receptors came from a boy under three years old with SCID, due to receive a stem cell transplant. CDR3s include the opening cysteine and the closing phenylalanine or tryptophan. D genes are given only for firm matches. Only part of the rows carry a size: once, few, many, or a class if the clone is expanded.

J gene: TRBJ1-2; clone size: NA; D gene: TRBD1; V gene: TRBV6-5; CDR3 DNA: TGTGCCAGCAGTTTCAATCCGGTGGGACAGGGGGCAGGAGGCTACACCTTC; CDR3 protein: CASSFNPVGQGAGGYTF
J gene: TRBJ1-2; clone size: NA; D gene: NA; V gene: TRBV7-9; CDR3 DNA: TGTGCCAGCAGCCCGAACCGGGGCTACACCTTC; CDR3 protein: CASSPNRGYTF
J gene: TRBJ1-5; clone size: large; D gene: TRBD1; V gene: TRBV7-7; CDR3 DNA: TGTGCCAGCAGCTCTCGAACAGGGGACGACAATCAGCCCCAGCATTTT; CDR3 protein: CASSSRTGDDNQPQHF
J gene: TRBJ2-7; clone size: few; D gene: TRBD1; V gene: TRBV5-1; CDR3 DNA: TGCGCCAGCAGCATCGGGACAGACTACGAGCAGTACTTC; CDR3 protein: CASSIGTDYEQYF
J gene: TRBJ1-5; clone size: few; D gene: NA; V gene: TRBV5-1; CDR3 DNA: TGCGCCAGCAGAATCACCCCGGGGGGCAATCAGCCCCAGCATTTT; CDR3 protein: CASRITPGGNQPQHF
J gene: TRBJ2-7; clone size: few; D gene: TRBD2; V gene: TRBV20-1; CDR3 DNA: TGCAGTGCTAGACAGCGGGGGGGCTACGAGCAGTACTTC; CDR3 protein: CSARQRGGYEQYF
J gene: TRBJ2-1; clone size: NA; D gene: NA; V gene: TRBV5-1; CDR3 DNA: TGCGCCAGCAGAACTTCCTCCTACAATGAGCAGTTCTTC; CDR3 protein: CASRTSSYNEQFF
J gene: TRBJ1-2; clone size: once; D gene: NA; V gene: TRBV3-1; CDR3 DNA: TGTGCCAGCAGCCCCGGCAGGGGCCCCTCCTATGGCTACACCTTC; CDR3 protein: CASSPGRGPSYGYTF
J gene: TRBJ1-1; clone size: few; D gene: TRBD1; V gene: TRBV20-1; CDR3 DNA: TGCAGTGCCCGCCCGGACAGGGATTACACTGAAGCTTTCTTT; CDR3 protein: CSARPDRDYTEAFF
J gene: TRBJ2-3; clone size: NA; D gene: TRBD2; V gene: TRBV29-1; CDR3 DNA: TGCAGCGTCGAGCGGGGGGGAACAGATACGCAGTATTTT; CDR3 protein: CSVERGGTDTQYF